What follows describes a single T cell receptor (beta chain). The antigen remains unidentified. This CDR3 is built from 16 residues. Germline CDR1 MGHDK, CDR2 SYGVNS. Via 5' RACE with UMI labels, TRB cDNA libraries were prepared. Each CDR3 protein gets one entry in TCRdb, which reprocessed the 5' RACE reads and gives no DNA. In total, the table holds 130,000 or so distinct CDR3 sequences. The entry originates in a study of CXCR3-negative and CXCR3-positive naive CD8 T cells. As for the study in general: Every library held about 1.5 +/- 0.3 million TRB reads, and the total came to around 150 million. General study results and limits: Comparison of naive CXCR3-negative and CXCR3-positive cells revealed similar TRBV-TRBJ usage, while memory cells differed.

J is TRBJ2-5 and V is TRBV25-1; TCRdb reports TRBD1, a call that lacks DNA to check it against. Sequenced material: naive CXCR3- CD8+ T cells from blood. Subset here: CD45RO-CCR7+CD27+CD95- naive CD8+ T cells lacking CXCR3 (TNR3-). This clonotype was sampled from a human donor in good health. Some clones in this sample may be carry-over from other donors' samples. CDR3 sequence reads: CASSEGGQTSEETQYF.